Shown below are 17 T cell receptor beta chains from a single sample sequenced in a study of T cell clonotyping in hematopoietic cell transplantation. Libraries were prepared by immunoSEQ multiplex PCR; TCRdb keeps only in-frame clonotypes and omits some of them. The table has under 7,500 clones, around nine tenths seen once. Sequences were derived from peripheral blood mononuclear cells, sampled 100 days after allogeneic stem cell transplant. The receptor set was obtained from a male patient in his 40s who had an allogeneic stem cell transplant from an unrelated donor, so the T cells may come from the graft donor. Some clones in this sample may be carry-over from other donors' samples.

The J gene is TRBJ1-5, the V gene TRBV30, with 7 bases aligning to TRBD1. V was clipped by 7 bases and J by 0 bases; unmatched bases: 3. The V gene's germline CDR1 is GTSNPN and CDR2 SVGIG (reference sequence). There are 13 residues in the CDR3. In DNA, the CDR3 is TGTGCCTACGGGGACAGTAGCAATCAGCCCCAGCATTTT. Its protein is CAYGDSSNQPQHF.

About this clone itself: Being one base from a much bigger clone, this may be a read error. The gene calls are TRBV5-1 and TRBJ2-5; TRBD2 agrees at 16 bases. This CDR3 spans 16 amino acids. Trimming at V came to 4 bases and at J to 7 bases, leaving 7 bases not matched to a gene. Looked up from germline, CDR1 is SGHRS and CDR2 is YFSETQ. CDR3 DNA sequence: TGCGCCAGCAGCCCGGGACTAGCGGGAGGGCGAGGGACCCAGTACTTC. Translating it yields CASSPGLAGGRGTQYF.

The chain couples TRBV28 to TRBJ1-6, with 10 bases that match TRBD1. The CDR3 extends over 14 amino acids. Germline values: CDR1 MDHEN, CDR2 SYDVKM. V trimming: 6 bases; J trimming: 10 bases; junction bases outside the gene matches: 6. The DNA of the CDR3 is TGTGCCAGCAGGGCGACAGGGGGCAAGTCACCCCTCCACTTT. Translated: CASRATGGKSPLHF.

The rearrangement joins TRBV5-4 to TRBJ2-6; D is unresolved. The V gene's germline CDR1 is SGHNT and CDR2 YYREEE (reference sequence). The CDR3 runs to 14 residues. The V end lost 7 bases, the J end lost 3 bases, and 11 bases lay between the germline ends. The CDR3 protein is CASALFLGANVLTF. The CDR3 DNA reads as TGTGCCAGCGCTCTGTTTCTTGGGGCCAACGTCCTGACTTTC.

This clone was detected once. This chain links TRBV4-1 with TRBJ1-2, with a tentative D call TRBD1 (5 bases). Germline assignment: CDR1 MGHRA and CDR2 YSYEKL. This CDR3 comprises 13 residues. Trimming took off 4 bases at V and 5 bases at J, with 11 bases between the two ends. The CDR3 coding sequence is TGCGCCAGCAGCCGGCCAGGGCGATATGGCTACACCTTC. Protein sequence: CASSRPGRYGYTF.

The gene calls are TRBV4-2 and TRBJ2-7; possible D gene TRBD2, 7 bases. V dropped 3 bases and J dropped 4 bases, with 16 bases sitting between them. CDR1 LGHNA and CDR2 YNFKEQ come from the germline V gene. This CDR3 is built from 15 residues. The CDR3 DNA follows: TGTGCCAGCAGCCAGGGGGCGGGGGCCGAGTACGAGCAGTACTTC. Translation gives CASSQGAGAEYEQYF.

The CDR3 DNA reads TGTGCCAGCACCCTTATTAGGATATCTAACTATGGCTACACCTTC. Translation: CASTLIRISNYGYTF. The V gene is TRBV6-1, the J gene TRBJ1-2; D uncertain. V was clipped by 7 bases and J by 0 bases, with 15 bases between them. The CDR3 covers 15 residues. CDR1 and CDR2 from the germline V gene are MNHNS and SASEGT.

This sequence joins TRBV10-1 and TRBJ2-7, with TRBD2 matching 8 bases. Germline lookup yields CDR1 WNHNN and CDR2 SYGVQD (reference sequence). This CDR3 has 15 residues. V lost 3 bases and J lost 5; bases outside the gene matches: 9. CDR3 loop: CASSEGGTRVHEQYF. The CDR3 DNA sequence: TGCGCCAGCAGTGAAGGGGGGACTAGGGTCCACGAGCAGTACTTC.

This chain connects TRBV29-1 to TRBJ2-2; unclear D gene. V was shortened by 0 bases and J by 6 bases, with 5 bases between the two germline ends. This CDR3 is built from 12 residues. CDR1 is SQVTM and CDR2 is ANQGSEA in the germline V gene. DNA for the CDR3: TGCAGCGTTGAAGAATCCCCCGGGGAGCTGTTTTTT. It yields the protein CSVEESPGELFF.

The J gene is TRBJ1-5, the V gene TRBV30; tentatively, D is TRBD1 (6 bases). The CDR3 loop spans 14 amino acids. V was shortened by 1 base and J by 7 bases, with 14 bases between the two germline ends. Germline CDR1 and CDR2: GTSNPN and SVGIG (reference sequence). CDR3 bases: TGTGCCTGGAGTGAGGGGGGTAGAGGACAGCCCCAGCATTTT. Encoded protein: CAWSEGGRGQPQHF.

This chain joins TRBV6-5 and TRBJ1-1, with D possibly matching TRBD1 (6 bases). Germline-derived CDR1 and CDR2 are MNHEY and SVGAGI. V lost 4 bases and J 1 base, leaving 10 bases between the germline ends. The CDR3 contains 14 residues. The CDR3 sequence: CASSLGAPNTEAFF. Written as DNA, the CDR3 is TGTGCCAGCAGTTTGGGGGCCCCGAACACTGAAGCTTTCTTT.

The chain recombines TRBV19 with TRBJ2-7, with 7 bases aligning to TRBD1. The V gene end was trimmed by 5 bases and the J gene end by 4 bases; junction bases not matched to a gene: 8. Germline CDR1 LNHDA, CDR2 SQIVND (reference sequence). CDR3 length: 14 residues. CDR3 DNA: TGTGCCAGTAGTCTCCAGACAGGGCGTTACGAGCAGTACTTC. This gives the protein CASSLQTGRYEQYF.

This clone was recorded once. The chain uses TRBV27 and TRBJ1-6; D ambiguous. Per the germline V gene, CDR1 is MNHEY and CDR2 is SMNVEV (reference sequence). The length of the CDR3 is 14 residues. Trimming took off 5 bases at V and 9 bases at J, with 14 bases between the two ends. The CDR3 region has the DNA TGTGCCAGCAGTCTCGGACCTTTATCTTCACCCCTCCACTTT. Its translation is CASSLGPLSSPLHF.

This chain connects TRBV6-5 to TRBJ2-5; weak D call: TRBD2 (6 bases). V was clipped by 9 bases and J by 5 bases, with 10 bases between them. The CDR3 is 11 amino acids. Germline assignment: CDR1 MNHEY and CDR2 SVGAGI. CDR3 amino acids: CASSAGETQYF. The DNA for the CDR3 is TGTGCCAGTTCCGCGGGGGAGACCCAGTACTTC.

The CDR3 here is CASSYGQGTGYTF. CDR3 DNA: TGTGCCAGCAGCTACGGACAGGGTACTGGCTACACCTTC. This rearrangement joins TRBV28 to TRBJ1-2, with 8 bases that match TRBD1. V was clipped by 6 bases and J by 7 bases; unmatched bases: 7. Germline-derived CDR1 and CDR2 are MDHEN and SYDVKM. The CDR3 loop spans 13 amino acids.

This clone has a single count. The chain combines TRBV29-1 with TRBJ2-7, with D possibly being TRBD1 (6 bases). The CDR3 consists of 13 residues. Deletions cut 4 bases from V and 1 base from J, with 11 bases between. Germline-derived CDR1 and CDR2 are SQVTM and ANQGSEA. The CDR3 here is CSVVPGQSYEQYF. Written as DNA, the CDR3 is TGCAGCGTTGTCCCGGGACAATCCTACGAGCAGTACTTC.

The genes are TRBV30 and TRBJ1-3; D might be TRBD1 (6 bases). With 7 bases removed from V and 0 bases from J, the gap between germline ends came to 10 bases. This CDR3 region has 13 residues. Germline V gives CDR1 GTSNPN, CDR2 SVGIG (reference sequence). CDR3 sequence (DNA): TGTGCCTCAACAGGGACCTCTGGAAACACCATATATTTT. Protein: CASTGTSGNTIYF.